This record looks at one T cell receptor beta chain sequence and its context. As yet, its antigen is unknown. The CDR3 is made up of 15 amino acids. Germline lookup yields CDR1 WNHNN and CDR2 SYGVQD (reference sequence). Trimming cost V 7 bases and J 1 base, with 16 bases left between them. The PCR made use of 60 Vbeta and 13 Jbeta primers. Assay used: immunoSEQ multiplex PCR; TCRdb lists only in-frame clones, some missing. This sample has 200,000 or so clones; approximately 81% occur once, and the top ten carry 0.25% to 0.3%. The data were taken from a study of cytomegalovirus exposure and HLA in healthy donors. Study background: For the approximately 400 genotyped donors, 75% to 90% fell within the Caucasian-associated ancestry cluster. Study-level findings and limits: A prior analysis recorded that most TCR beta V segments were productive about 87% or about 30% of the time. In a later analysis, productive TCRs from donors in an Asian-associated ancestry cluster reportedly carried fewer N-insertions than the cohort mean.

V and J are TRBV10-1 and TRBJ1-1; a weak D match, TRBD1 (5 bases). Sequenced sample: PBMCs. The receptor comes from a boy aged 5-17 years in good health and CMV-seronegative. DNA for the CDR3: TGCGCCAGCACACAGCATCGGGGGGAGAACACTGAAGCTTTCTTT. Its translation is CASTQHRGENTEAFF.